This TCR beta chain stems from a study of lymphopenia after photon versus proton radiotherapy. General study findings and limits: Authors raise, but do not show, better survival with proton therapy. After the lymphocyte nadir, photon-treated repertoires showed oligoclonal expansion, especially of CD8+ Temra cells. In patients who died, overall survival fell as post-nadir TCR diversity dropped more. Proton therapy kept repertoires fairly stable, unlike photons, which gained effector/memory cells.

V lost 3 bases, J lost 5 bases, and 6 bases stayed unmatched. The CDR3 has 16 amino acids. Germline V gene data show CDR1 as MGHRA and CDR2 as YSYEKL. Profiling relied on immunoSEQ multiplex PCR, and the TCRdb table lists in-frame clones only, not all of them. The sample holds about 39,000 clones, about 90% seen once. Concerning this clone: Its antigen is currently unknown.

This sequence joins TRBV4-1 and TRBJ1-4, with TRBD1 matching 10 bases. This sample comprised peripheral blood, obtained from a patient treated with photon-based radiotherapy. The TCR comes from a man between 60 and 75 years old with cholangiocarcinoma. CDR3 nucleotide sequence: TGCGCCAGCAGCCAGAATCCGGGACAGGGGAATGAAAAACTGTTTTTT. Its protein is CASSQNPGQGNEKLFF.